This T cell receptor beta chain is from a study of Ad26.COV2.S vaccination and SARS-CoV-2 variants. For the study at large: Once or twice, 56 days apart, Ad26.COV2.S was delivered intramuscularly. The study's findings and limits: The TCR breadth and depth analyses may have understated or missed part of the total T cell responses.

Noted treatment: around 19 received Ad26.COV2.S at low or high dose, single or two shots; 5 received placebo; per-sample allocation not given. Each sample was drawn 63 days after the first injection (of vaccine or placebo). Notes on this clone: Its matching antigen is unknown.

Using immunoSEQ multiplex PCR, the repertoire was profiled, and TCRdb retains in-frame clones only, with some absent. The table includes around 400,000 clones, around 82% detected once. The sequence derives from a person aged 18-65 years who received the Ad26.COV2.S COVID-19 vaccine or a placebo. The source material was peripheral blood, sampled in a trial of Ad26.COV2.S vaccine versus placebo.

Here the CDR3 reads CAWKRAGGVGEQFF. DNA for the CDR3: TGTGCCTGGAAACGAGCGGGAGGGGTCGGAGAGCAGTTCTTC. The J gene is TRBJ2-1, the V gene TRBV30; 10 bases map to TRBD2. The CDR3 is 14 residues long. In germline, CDR1 is GTSNPN, CDR2 SVGIG (reference sequence). Losses at the gene ends were 4 bases for V and 10 bases for J; bases not matched to a gene: 10.